The 17 T cell receptor beta chains below come from one sample, sequenced in a study of post-analysis software for immune sequencing data. These receptors are not linked to any known antigen. TCR beta cDNA libraries included unique molecular identifiers. In TCRdb, the PCR reads were re-called with MiXCR into one record per CDR3 protein. Among hundreds of thousands of distinct CDR3 sequences listed, 59% were seen once. Findings and caveats of the study: Patients had higher frequencies than controls of about 5 TRBV segments, including TRBV5-6, TRBV5-1 and TRBV20-1.

The sequenced sample consisted of blood. The receptor source for this set is a girl aged 2 to 9 with multiple sclerosis.

In this sample, this clonotype turned up a few times. V usage is TRBV20-1 and J usage is TRBJ2-7, with 7 bases that match TRBD1. The V gene end was trimmed by 5 bases and the J gene end by 1 base; junction bases not matched to a gene: 5. From germline, CDR1 is DFQATT and CDR2 SNEGSKA (reference sequence). This CDR3 comprises 13 residues. The CDR3 loop reads CSAPDRASYEQYF. The CDR3 nucleotides are TGCAGTGCTCCCGACAGGGCTTCCTACGAGCAGTACTTC.

The chain employs TRBV9 and TRBJ1-2; a possible D gene is TRBD1 (5 bases). The CDR3 covers 16 residues. Germline CDR1 is SGDLS and CDR2 is YYNGEE. V was pared by 1 base and J by 2 bases, with 15 bases between. The CDR3 DNA reads as TGTGCCAGCAGCGTAAATTCCCCACGGGGCAACTATGGCTACACCTTC. Translation gives CASSVNSPRGNYGYTF.

There are a few counts of this clonotype. The V and J genes are TRBV6-5 and TRBJ2-7; 10 nucleotides line up with TRBD2. The germline V gene encodes CDR1 MNHEY and CDR2 SVGAGI. V trimming: 11 bases; J trimming: 5 bases; junction bases outside the gene matches: 9. There are 13 residues in the CDR3. The CDR3 loop reads CARPSGRADEQYF. In DNA form, the CDR3 reads TGTGCCCGACCAAGCGGGAGGGCCGACGAGCAGTACTTC.

The rearrangement links TRBV6-2 or TRBV6-3 to TRBJ2-1; no firm D call. The CDR3 is made up of 15 amino acids. With 6 bases removed from V and 0 bases from J, the gap between germline ends came to 12 bases. From germline, CDR1 is MNHEY and CDR2 SVGEGT. The CDR3 loop is CASSPAASSYNEQFF. The CDR3 coding sequence is TGTGCCAGCAGCCCCGCGGCTAGCTCCTACAATGAGCAGTTCTTC.

CDR3 in DNA: TGCGCCAGCAGGGAGAGGGTCAACGAAAAACTGTTTTTT. Translation gives CASRERVNEKLFF. The chain has TRBV5-1 and TRBJ1-4; D remains ambiguous. The V gene's germline CDR1 is SGHRS and CDR2 YFSETQ. V lost 5 bases and J 8 bases, leaving 13 bases between the germline ends. There are 13 residues in the CDR3.

V is TRBV20-1 and J is TRBJ2-7, with D perhaps matching TRBD1 (5 bases). The CDR3 totals 15 residues. The V gene's germline CDR1 is DFQATT and CDR2 SNEGSKA (reference sequence). Trimming removed 5 bases from V and 1 base from J, with 18 bases in between. This CDR3 reads CSAVPQASPSYEQYF. DNA for the CDR3: TGCAGTGCTGTGCCACAGGCGTCACCATCCTACGAGCAGTACTTC.

The genes are TRBV4-3 and TRBJ1-1, with a tentative D call TRBD1 (5 bases). The CDR3 runs to 14 residues. Per the germline V gene, CDR1 is LGHNA and CDR2 is YSLEER. V shed 0 bases and J shed 10 bases, with 15 bases lying between them. Here the CDR3 reads CASSQEVGAGRAFF. In nucleotides, the CDR3 is TGCGCCAGCAGCCAAGAAGTTGGGGCAGGGCGAGCTTTCTTT.

The J gene is TRBJ2-7, the V gene TRBV5-1, with 10 bases aligning to TRBD2. Germline V gene data show CDR1 as SGHRS and CDR2 as YFSETQ. CDR3 length: 14 amino acids. The ends lost 2 bases at V and 3 bases at J; junction bases unmatched: 2. In DNA, the CDR3 is TGCGCCAGCAGCTTTCCTAGCGGGAGCTACGAGCAGTACTTC. Protein product: CASSFPSGSYEQYF.

This rearrangement joins TRBV28 to TRBJ1-2; 8 nucleotides align to TRBD1. V was pared by 5 bases and J by 4 bases, with 12 bases of the junction left unmatched. The CDR3 sequence is 16 residues long. Germline V lookup: CDR1 MDHEN, CDR2 SYDVKM. The CDR3 loop is CASSPNPTGVLYGYTF. CDR3 in DNA: TGTGCCAGCAGTCCGAATCCGACAGGGGTCCTCTATGGCTACACCTTC.

The chain joins TRBV5-1 to TRBJ2-5; possibly TRBD1 for D (6 bases). V was pared by 4 bases and J by 1 base, with 23 bases between. Germline loops: CDR1 SGHRS, CDR2 YFSETQ. This CDR3 is 18 amino acids long. CDR3 DNA: TGCGCCAGCAGCCCGTACAGGGTCGGGGTCGCATTCCAAGAGACCCAGTACTTC. This translates into CASSPYRVGVAFQETQYF.

The chain links TRBV29-1 to TRBJ1-1, with D uncertain. V was shortened by 6 bases and J by 0 bases, with 8 bases between the two germline ends. Per the germline V gene, CDR1 is SQVTM and CDR2 is ANQGSEA. The CDR3 totals 12 residues. Here the CDR3 DNA reads TGCAGCGTCTCTCACATGAACACTGAAGCTTTCTTT. Its translation is CSVSHMNTEAFF.

This rearrangement joins TRBV4-2 to TRBJ2-6; D unclear. The V and J ends lost 0 bases and 0 bases respectively, with 9 bases between them. Per germline, CDR1 LGHNA and CDR2 YNFKEQ. The CDR3 extends over 17 amino acids. CDR3 DNA sequence: TGTGCCAGCAGCCAAGATCCCCCGATCTCTGGGGCCAACGTCCTGACTTTC. Its translation: CASSQDPPISGANVLTF.

This clonotype came up once. The rearrangement uses TRBV12-3 or TRBV12-4 and TRBJ2-5; D remains unclear. Trimming left V 1 base short and J 0 bases short, with 6 bases between. The CDR3 runs 14 residues. This chain's CDR3 is CASSLVVNQETQYF. CDR3 nucleotides: TGTGCCAGCAGTTTAGTGGTGAACCAAGAGACCCAGTACTTC.

This chain links TRBV5-5 with TRBJ2-5; tentatively, D is TRBD1 or TRBD2 (5 bases each). The DNA end is a closer match to TRBJ2-7, so the J assignment may be wrong. CDR3 size: 15 residues. Germline CDR1 reads SGHKS; CDR2 reads YYEKEE (reference sequence). The CDR3: CASSPTGTESYEQYF. CDR3 bases: TGTGCCAGCAGCCCTACCGGGACGGAATCCTACGAGCAGTACTTC.

This clonotype showed up just a few times. The chain joins TRBV10-3 to TRBJ2-1, with 9 bases matching TRBD1. Germline loops: CDR1 ENHRY, CDR2 SYGVKD. Losses at the gene ends were 6 bases for V and 5 bases for J; bases not matched to a gene: 2. This CDR3 has 13 residues. CDR3 residues: CAISRTGDNEQFF. CDR3 bases: TGTGCCATCAGCCGGACAGGGGACAATGAGCAGTTCTTC.

The V call is TRBV5-1, the J call TRBJ2-7, with D possibly called TRBD1 or TRBD2 (5 bases each). This CDR3 comprises 14 residues. V was cut by 3 bases and J by 4 bases, with 14 bases left in between. The germline V gene has CDR1 SGHRS and CDR2 YFSETQ. The CDR3 DNA is TGCGCCAGCAGCTCCTATGGGGGAAGGTACGAGCAGTACTTC. Residues: CASSSYGGRYEQYF.

CDR3 nucleotides: TGCGCCAGCAGCCGGGGCAGGGGTCAAGAGACCCAGTACTTC. Its protein product is CASSRGRGQETQYF. The chain has TRBV5-1 and TRBJ2-5, with TRBD1 as a possible D gene (6 bases). CDR1 is SGHRS and CDR2 is YFSETQ in the germline V gene. The CDR3 has 14 amino acids. V dropped 4 bases and J dropped 2 bases, with 12 bases sitting between them.